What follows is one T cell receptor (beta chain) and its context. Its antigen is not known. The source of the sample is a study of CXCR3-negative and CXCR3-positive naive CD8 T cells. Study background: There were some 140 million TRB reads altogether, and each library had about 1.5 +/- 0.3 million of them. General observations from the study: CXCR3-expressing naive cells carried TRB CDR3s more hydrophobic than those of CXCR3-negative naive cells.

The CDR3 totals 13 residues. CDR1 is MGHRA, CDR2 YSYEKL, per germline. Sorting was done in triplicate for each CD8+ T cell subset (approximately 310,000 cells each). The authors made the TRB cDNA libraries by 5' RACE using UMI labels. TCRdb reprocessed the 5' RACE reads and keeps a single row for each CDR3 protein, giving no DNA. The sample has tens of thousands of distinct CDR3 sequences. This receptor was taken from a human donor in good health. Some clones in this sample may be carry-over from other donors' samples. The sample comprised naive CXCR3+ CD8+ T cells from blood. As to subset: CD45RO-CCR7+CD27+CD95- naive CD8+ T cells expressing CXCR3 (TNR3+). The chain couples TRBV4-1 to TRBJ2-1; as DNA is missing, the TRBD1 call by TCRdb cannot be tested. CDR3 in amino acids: CASSRPTGYEQFF.